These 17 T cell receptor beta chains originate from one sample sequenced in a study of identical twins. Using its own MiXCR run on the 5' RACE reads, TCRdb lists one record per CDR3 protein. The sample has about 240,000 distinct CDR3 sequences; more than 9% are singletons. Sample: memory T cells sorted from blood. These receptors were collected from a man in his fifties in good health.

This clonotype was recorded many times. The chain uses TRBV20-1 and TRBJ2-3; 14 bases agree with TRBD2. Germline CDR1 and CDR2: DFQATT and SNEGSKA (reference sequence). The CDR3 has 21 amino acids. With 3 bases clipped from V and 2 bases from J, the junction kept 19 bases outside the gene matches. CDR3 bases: TGCAGTGCTAGTAGGGGACTAGCGGGAGTTTCGTCCCTAGCCCCCACAGATACGCAGTATTTT. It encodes CSASRGLAGVSSLAPTDTQYF.

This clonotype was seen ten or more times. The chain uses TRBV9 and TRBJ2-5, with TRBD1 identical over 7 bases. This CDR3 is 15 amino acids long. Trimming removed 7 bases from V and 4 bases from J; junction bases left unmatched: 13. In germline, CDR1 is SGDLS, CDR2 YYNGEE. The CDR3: CASPKEGAPGETQYF. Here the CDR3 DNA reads TGTGCCAGCCCAAAAGAGGGGGCGCCGGGAGAGACCCAGTACTTC.

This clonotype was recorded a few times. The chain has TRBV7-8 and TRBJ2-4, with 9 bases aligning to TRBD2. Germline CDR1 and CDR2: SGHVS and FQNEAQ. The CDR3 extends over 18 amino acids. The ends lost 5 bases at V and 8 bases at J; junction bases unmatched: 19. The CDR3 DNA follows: TGTGCCAGCAGCCCTGCTCGTGGACTAGCGAGGCCAAAGGACATTCAGTACTTC. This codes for CASSPARGLARPKDIQYF.

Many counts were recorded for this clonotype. The CDR3 region has the DNA TGTGCCAGCAGCCCGGTTAGCCTGGCTGGTGCAGATACGCAGTATTTT. Translation gives CASSPVSLAGADTQYF. The chain combines TRBV7-9 with TRBJ2-3; D is unresolved. CDR3 length equals 16 residues. Trimming left V 5 bases short and J 4 bases short, with 19 bases between. In germline, CDR1 is SEHNR, CDR2 FQNEAQ (reference sequence).

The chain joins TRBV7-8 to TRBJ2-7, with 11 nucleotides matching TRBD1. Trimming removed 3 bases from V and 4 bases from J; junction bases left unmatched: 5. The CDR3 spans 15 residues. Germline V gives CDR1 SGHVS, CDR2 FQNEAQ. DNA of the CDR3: TGTGCCAGCAGCTTTTTGGGGACAGGGGGATACGAGCAGTACTTC. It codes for CASSFLGTGGYEQYF.

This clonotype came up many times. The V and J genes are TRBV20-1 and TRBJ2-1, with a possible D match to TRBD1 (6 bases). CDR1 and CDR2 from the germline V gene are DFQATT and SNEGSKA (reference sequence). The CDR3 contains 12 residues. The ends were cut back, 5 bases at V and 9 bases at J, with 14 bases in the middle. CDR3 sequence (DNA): TGCAGTGCTCGGATGGGGGCTCCTGAGCAGTTCTTC. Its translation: CSARMGAPEQFF.

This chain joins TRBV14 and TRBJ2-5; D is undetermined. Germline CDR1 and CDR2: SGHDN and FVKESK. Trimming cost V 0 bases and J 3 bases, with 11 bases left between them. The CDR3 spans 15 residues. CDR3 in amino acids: CASSQDLGLEETQYF. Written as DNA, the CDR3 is TGTGCCAGCAGCCAAGATCTAGGTTTGGAAGAGACCCAGTACTTC.

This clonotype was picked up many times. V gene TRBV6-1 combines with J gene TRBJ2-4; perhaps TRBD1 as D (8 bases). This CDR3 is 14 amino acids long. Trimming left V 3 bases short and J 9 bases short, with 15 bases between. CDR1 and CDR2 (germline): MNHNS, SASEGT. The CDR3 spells CASSDTGGVSIQYF. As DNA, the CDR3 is TGTGCCAGCAGTGACACAGGGGGGGTGAGCATTCAGTACTTC.

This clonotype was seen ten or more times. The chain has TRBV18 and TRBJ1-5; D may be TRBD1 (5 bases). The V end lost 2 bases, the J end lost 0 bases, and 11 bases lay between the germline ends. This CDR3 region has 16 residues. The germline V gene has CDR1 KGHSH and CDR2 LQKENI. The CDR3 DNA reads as TGTGCCAGCTCACCAAGAGGGGAGGGTAGCAATCAGCCCCAGCATTTT. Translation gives CASSPRGEGSNQPQHF.

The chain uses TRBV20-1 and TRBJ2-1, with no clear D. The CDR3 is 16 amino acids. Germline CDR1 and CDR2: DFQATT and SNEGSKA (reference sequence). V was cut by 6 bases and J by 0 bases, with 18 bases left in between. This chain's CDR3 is CSARVVGASSYNEQFF. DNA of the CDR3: TGCAGTGCCCGGGTAGTAGGAGCGAGCTCCTACAATGAGCAGTTCTTC.

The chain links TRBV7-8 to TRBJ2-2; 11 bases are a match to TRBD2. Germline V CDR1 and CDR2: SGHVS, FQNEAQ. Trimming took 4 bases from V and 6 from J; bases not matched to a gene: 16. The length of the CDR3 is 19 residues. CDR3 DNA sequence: TGTGCCAGCAGCTCAGACCCAAGACTAGCGGGGACTCAGGCCGGGGAGCTGTTTTTT. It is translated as CASSSDPRLAGTQAGELFF.

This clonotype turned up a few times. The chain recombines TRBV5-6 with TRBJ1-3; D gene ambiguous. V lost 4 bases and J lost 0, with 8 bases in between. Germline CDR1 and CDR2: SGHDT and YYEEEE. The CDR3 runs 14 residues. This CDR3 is CASSRPASGNTIYF. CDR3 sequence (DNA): TGTGCCAGCAGCCGCCCGGCCTCTGGAAACACCATATATTTT.

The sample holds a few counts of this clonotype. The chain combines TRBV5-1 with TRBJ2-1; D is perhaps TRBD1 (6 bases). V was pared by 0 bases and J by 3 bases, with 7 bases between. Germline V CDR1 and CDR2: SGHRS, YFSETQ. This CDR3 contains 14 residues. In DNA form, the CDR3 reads TGCGCCAGCAGCTTGGAAGGGGGCTACAATGAGCAGTTCTTC. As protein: CASSLEGGYNEQFF.

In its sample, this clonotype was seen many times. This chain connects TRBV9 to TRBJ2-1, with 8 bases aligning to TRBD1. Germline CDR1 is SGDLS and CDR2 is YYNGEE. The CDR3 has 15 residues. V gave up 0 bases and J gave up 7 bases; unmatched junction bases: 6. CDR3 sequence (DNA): TGTGCCAGCAGCGTAGGGCAGGGGGCCGTAAATGAGCAGTTCTTC. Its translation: CASSVGQGAVNEQFF.

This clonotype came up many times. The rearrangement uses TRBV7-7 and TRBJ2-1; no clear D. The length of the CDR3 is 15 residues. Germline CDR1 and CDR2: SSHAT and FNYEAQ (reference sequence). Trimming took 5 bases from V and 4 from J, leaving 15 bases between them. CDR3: CASSPSEERYNEQFF. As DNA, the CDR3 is TGTGCCAGCAGCCCGAGCGAAGAGAGATACAATGAGCAGTTCTTC.

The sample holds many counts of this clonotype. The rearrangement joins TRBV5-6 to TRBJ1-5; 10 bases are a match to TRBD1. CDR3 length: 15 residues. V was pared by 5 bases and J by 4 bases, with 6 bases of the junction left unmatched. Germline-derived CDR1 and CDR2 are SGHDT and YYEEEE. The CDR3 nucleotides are TGTGCCAGCAGTAAGGACAGGGGGGCAAATCAGCCCCAGCATTTT. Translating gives CASSKDRGANQPQHF.

The CDR3 region is CASSSPGLPGVTEAFF. The CDR3 region has the DNA TGTGCCAGCAGTTCCCCCGGGCTCCCAGGGGTAACTGAAGCTTTCTTT. This chain links TRBV12-3 or TRBV12-4 with TRBJ1-1, with D possibly matching TRBD1 (6 bases). The CDR3 length is 16 residues. V gave up 4 bases and J gave up 5 bases, with 20 bases separating them.